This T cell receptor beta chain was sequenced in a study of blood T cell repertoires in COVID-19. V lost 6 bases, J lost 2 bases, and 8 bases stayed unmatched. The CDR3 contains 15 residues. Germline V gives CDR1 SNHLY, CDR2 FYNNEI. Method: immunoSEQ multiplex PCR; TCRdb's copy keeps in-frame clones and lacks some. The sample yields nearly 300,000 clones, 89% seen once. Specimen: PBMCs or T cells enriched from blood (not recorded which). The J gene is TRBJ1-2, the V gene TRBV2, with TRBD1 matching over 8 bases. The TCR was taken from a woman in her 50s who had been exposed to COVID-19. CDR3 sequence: CASSPDRAKNYGYTF. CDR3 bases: TGTGCCAGCAGCCCGGACAGGGCCAAAAACTATGGCTACACCTTC.